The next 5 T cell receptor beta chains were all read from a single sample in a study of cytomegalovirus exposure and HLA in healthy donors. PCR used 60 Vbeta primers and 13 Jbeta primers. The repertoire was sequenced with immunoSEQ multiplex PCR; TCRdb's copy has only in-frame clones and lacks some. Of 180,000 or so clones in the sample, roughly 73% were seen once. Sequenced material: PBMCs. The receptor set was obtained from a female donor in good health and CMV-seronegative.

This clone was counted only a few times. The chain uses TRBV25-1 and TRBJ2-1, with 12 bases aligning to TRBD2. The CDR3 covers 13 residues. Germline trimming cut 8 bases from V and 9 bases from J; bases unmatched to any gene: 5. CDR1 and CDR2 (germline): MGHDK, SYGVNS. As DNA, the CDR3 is TGTGCCAGCTCCGGACTAGCGGGGTCTGAGCAGTTCTTC. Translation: CASSGLAGSEQFF.

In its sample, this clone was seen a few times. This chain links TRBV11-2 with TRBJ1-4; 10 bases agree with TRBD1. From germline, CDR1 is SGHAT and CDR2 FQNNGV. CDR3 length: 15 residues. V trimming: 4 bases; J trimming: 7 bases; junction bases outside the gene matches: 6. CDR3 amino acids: CASSSPTGGVEKLFF. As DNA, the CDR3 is TGTGCCAGCAGCTCCCCGACAGGGGGCGTTGAAAAACTGTTTTTT.

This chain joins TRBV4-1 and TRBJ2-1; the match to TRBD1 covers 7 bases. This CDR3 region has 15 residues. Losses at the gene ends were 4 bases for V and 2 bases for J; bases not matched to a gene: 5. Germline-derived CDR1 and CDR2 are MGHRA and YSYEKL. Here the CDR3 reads CASSRWTGPYNEQFF. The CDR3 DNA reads TGCGCCAGCAGCCGCTGGACAGGCCCCTACAATGAGCAGTTCTTC.

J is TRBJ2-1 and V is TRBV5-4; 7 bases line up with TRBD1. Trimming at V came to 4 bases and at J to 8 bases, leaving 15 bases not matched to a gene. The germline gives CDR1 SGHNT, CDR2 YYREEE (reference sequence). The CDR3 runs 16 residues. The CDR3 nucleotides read TGTGCCAGCAGCCAATTGGCGGTAGGGGGCGTCGATGAGCAGTTCTTC. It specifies CASSQLAVGGVDEQFF. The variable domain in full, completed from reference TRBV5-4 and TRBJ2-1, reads ETGVTQSPTHLIKTRGQQVTLRCSSQSGHNTVSWYQQALGQGPQFIFQYYREEENGRGNFPPRFSGLQFPNYSSELNVNALELDDSALYLCASSQLAVGGVDEQFFGPGTRLTVL.

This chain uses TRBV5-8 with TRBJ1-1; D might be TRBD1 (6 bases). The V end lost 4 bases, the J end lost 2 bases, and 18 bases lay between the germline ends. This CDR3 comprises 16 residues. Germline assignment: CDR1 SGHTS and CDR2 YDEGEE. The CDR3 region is CASSGYLGQLNTEAFF. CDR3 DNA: TGTGCCAGCAGCGGATATCTTGGACAGCTAAACACTGAAGCTTTCTTT. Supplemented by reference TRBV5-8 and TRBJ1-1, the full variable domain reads EAGVTQSPTHLIKTRGQQATLRCSPISGHTSVYWYQQALGLGLQFLLWYDEGEERNRGNFPPRFSGRQFPNYSSELNVNALELEDSALYLCASSGYLGQLNTEAFFGQGTRLTVV.